These T cell receptor beta chains were read from a single sample in a study of shared clonotypes between healthy human individuals. Here immunoSEQ multiplex PCR was the method, and the copy in TCRdb shows in-frame clones only, minus some. In the table there are about 480,000 clones, more than 65% of which are singletons. Sequencing input: PBMCs. All receptors come from a middle-aged woman in good health. Some clones in this sample may be carry-over from other donors' samples. CDR3s include the opening cysteine and the closing phenylalanine or tryptophan. A D gene is named only where the DNA matches it firmly. The size field is filled for only some rows; it gives once, few, many or a size class.

j_gene | abundance | v_gene | d_gene | CDR3nt | CDR3aa
TRBJ1-1 | - | TRBV4-2 | TRBD1 | TGTGCCAGCAGCCAGCAGGGGGCGAACACTGAAGCTTTCTTT | CASSQQGANTEAFF
TRBJ2-7 | - | TRBV7-2 | - | TGTGCCAGCAGCTTATCCGGCGGGCCAAGCTCCTACGAGCAGTACTTC | CASSLSGGPSSYEQYF
TRBJ2-1 | - | TRBV5-5 | TRBD2 | TGTGCCAGCAGCCAGGATAGAGGACTAGCCTCCTACAATGAGCAGTTCTTC | CASSQDRGLASYNEQFF
TRBJ2-2 | - | TRBV4-1 | TRBD2 | TGCGCCAGCAGCCAACAGTCCGGGACTAGCGGGAGTGCCGGGGAGCTGTTTTTT | CASSQQSGTSGSAGELFF
TRBJ2-2 | - | TRBV9 | - | TGTGCCAGCAGCGCGACGTTTGGGGGGGAGCTGTTTTTT | CASSATFGGELFF
TRBJ1-3 | - | TRBV9 | - | TGTGCCAGCAGCTCAACAACTGGAAACACCATATATTTT | CASSSTTGNTIYF
TRBJ1-2 | few | TRBV5-4 | TRBD1 | TGTGCCAGCAGCTTGGCCGGGACAGGGGTCTATGGCTACACCTTC | CASSLAGTGVYGYTF
TRBJ2-5 | - | TRBV7-9 | - | TGTGCCAGCAGCCTTCCGGGCCCCACGGAAGAGACCCAGTACTTC | CASSLPGPTEETQYF
TRBJ1-4 | - | TRBV2 | TRBD1 | TGTGCCAGCAGGGAGGACAGGGGGTCTAATGAAAAACTGTTTTTT | CASREDRGSNEKLFF
TRBJ1-1 | - | TRBV5-6 | TRBD1 | TGTGCCAGCAGCGGGATCGGGACAGGGAACACTGAAGCTTTCTTT | CASSGIGTGNTEAFF
TRBJ2-7 | - | TRBV5-1 | - | TGCGCCAGCAGCCCCCCCAGGTCCCCCTACGAGCAGTACTTC | CASSPPRSPYEQYF
TRBJ1-4 | - | TRBV7-2 | TRBD1 | TGTGCCAGCAGTCAAGATGGGACAGGGTATGAAAAACTGTTTTTT | CASSQDGTGYEKLFF
TRBJ2-5 | - | TRBV1 | - | TGCACCAGCAGCAGTACTGGGACTAGCGGGACCGACGAAAGGGAGACCCAGTACTTC | CTSSSTGTSGTDERETQYF
TRBJ2-6 | - | TRBV9 | - | TGTGCCAGCTTGGGGGCTCACTCTGGGGCCAACGTCCTGACTTTC | CASLGAHSGANVLTF
TRBJ2-7 | - | TRBV6-1 | - | TGTGCCAGCAGTGAATCCCGGCCAGGGGTGGCCGAGCAGTACTTC | CASSESRPGVAEQYF